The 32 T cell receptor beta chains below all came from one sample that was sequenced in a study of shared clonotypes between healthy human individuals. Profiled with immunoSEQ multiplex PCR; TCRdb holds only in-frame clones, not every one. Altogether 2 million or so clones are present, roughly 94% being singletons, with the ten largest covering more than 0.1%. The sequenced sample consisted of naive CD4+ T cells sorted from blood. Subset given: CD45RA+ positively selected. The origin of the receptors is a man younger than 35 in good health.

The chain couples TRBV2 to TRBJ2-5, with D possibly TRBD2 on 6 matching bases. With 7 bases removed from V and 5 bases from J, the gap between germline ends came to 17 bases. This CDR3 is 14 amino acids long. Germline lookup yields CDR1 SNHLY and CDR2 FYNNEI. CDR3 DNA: TGTGCCAGCACCGATCAGGCCGCGGGGGAGACCCAGTACTTC. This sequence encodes CASTDQAAGETQYF.

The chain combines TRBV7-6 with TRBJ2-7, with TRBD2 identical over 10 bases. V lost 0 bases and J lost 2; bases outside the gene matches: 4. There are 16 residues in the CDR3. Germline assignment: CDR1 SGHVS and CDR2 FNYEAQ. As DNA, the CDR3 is TGTGCCAGCAGCTTAGCGTGGAGCGGGAGGGCCTACGAGCAGTACTTC. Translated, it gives CASSLAWSGRAYEQYF. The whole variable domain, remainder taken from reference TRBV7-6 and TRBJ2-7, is GAGVSQSPRYKVTKRGQDVALRCDPISGHVSLYWYRQALGQGPEFLTYFNYEAQQDKSGLPNDRFSAERPEGSISTLTIQRTEQRDSAMYRCASSLAWSGRAYEQYFGPGTRLTVT.

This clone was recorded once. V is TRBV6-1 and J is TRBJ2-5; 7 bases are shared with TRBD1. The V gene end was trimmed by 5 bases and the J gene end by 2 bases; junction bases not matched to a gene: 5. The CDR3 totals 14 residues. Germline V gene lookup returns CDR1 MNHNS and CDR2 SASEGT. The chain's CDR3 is CASSKPGQQETQYF. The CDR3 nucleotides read TGTGCCAGCAGTAAACCGGGACAGCAAGAGACCCAGTACTTC.

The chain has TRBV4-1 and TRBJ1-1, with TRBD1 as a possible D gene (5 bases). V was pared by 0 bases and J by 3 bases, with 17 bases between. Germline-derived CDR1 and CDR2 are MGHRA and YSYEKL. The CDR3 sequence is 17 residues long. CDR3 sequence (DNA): TGCGCCAGCAGCCAAGATGAGTCGCGGGGCTCGGACACTGAAGCTTTCTTT. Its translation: CASSQDESRGSDTEAFF.

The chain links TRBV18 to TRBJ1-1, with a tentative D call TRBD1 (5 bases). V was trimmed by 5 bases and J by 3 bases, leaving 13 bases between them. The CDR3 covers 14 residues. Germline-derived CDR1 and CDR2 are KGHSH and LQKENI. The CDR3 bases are TGTGCCAGCTCAGCCACACCGGGGGACACTGAAGCTTTCTTT. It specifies CASSATPGDTEAFF.

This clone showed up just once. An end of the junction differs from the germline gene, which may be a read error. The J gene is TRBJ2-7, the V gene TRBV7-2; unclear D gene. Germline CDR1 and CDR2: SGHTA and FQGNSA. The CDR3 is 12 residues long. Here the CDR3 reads CASSPSSDEQYF. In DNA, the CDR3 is TGTGCCAGCAGCCCCTCCTCCGACGAGCAGTACTTC. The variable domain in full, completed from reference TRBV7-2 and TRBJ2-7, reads GAGVSQSPSNKVTEKGKDVELRCDPISGHTALYWYRQSLGQGLEFLIYFQGNSAPDKSGLPSDRFSAERTGGSVSTLTIQRTQQEDSAVYLCASSPSSDEQYFGPGTRLTVT.

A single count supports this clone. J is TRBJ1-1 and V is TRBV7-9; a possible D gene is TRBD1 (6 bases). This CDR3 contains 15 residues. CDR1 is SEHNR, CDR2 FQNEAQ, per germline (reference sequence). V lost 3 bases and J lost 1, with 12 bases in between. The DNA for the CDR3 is TGTGCCAGCAGCTTGGACAGTCCTACGAACACTGAAGCTTTCTTT. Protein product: CASSLDSPTNTEAFF.

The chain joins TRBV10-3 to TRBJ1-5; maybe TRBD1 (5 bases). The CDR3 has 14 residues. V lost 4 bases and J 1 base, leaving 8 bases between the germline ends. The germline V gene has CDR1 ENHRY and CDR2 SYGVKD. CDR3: CAISVGQSNQPQHF. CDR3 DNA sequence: TGTGCCATCAGTGTTGGACAAAGCAATCAGCCCCAGCATTTT.

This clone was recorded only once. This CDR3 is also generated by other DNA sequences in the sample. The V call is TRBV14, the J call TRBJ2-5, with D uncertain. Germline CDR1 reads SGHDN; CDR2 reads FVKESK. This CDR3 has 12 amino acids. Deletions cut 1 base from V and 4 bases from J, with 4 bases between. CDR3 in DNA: TGTGCCAGCAGCCAAGTCCGAGAGACCCAGTACTTC. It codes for CASSQVRETQYF.

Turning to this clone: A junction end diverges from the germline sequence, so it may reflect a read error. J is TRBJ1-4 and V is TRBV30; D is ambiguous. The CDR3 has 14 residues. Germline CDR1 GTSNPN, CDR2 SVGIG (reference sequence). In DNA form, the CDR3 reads TGTGCTTGGACCTTGAGGGCGACTAATGAAAAACTGTTTTTT. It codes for CAWTLRATNEKLFF.

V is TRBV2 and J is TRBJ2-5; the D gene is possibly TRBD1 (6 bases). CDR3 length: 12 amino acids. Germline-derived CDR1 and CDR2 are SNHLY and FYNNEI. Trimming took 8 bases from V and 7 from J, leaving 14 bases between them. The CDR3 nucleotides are TGTGCCAGCCTGGGGACACCGGGGACCCAGTACTTC. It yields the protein CASLGTPGTQYF.

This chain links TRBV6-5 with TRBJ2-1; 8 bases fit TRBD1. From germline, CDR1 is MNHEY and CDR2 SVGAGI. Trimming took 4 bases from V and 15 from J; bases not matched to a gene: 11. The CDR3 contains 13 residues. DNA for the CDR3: TGTGCCAGCAGTTCGGCAGGGGGCGCTCAGACGTTCTTC. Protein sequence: CASSSAGGAQTFF.

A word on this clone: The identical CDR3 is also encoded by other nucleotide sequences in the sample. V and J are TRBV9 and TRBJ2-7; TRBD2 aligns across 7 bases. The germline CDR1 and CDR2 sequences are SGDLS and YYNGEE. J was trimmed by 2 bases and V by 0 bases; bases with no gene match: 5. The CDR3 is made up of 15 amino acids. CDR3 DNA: TGTGCCAGCAGCGTAGCTCCGGGGGGTCCCTACGAGCAGTACTTC. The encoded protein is CASSVAPGGPYEQYF. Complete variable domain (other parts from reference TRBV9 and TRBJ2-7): DSGVTQTPKHLITATGQRVTLRCSPRSGDLSVYWYQQSLDQGLQFLIQYYNGEERAKGNILERFSAQQFPDLHSELNLSSLELGDSALYFCASSVAPGGPYEQYFGPGTRLTVT.

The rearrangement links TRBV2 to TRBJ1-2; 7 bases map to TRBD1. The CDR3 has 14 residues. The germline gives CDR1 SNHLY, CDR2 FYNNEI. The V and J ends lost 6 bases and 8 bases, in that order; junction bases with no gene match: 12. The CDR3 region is CASRETGTAGGYTF. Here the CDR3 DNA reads TGTGCCAGCAGGGAAACCGGGACAGCCGGCGGCTACACCTTC.

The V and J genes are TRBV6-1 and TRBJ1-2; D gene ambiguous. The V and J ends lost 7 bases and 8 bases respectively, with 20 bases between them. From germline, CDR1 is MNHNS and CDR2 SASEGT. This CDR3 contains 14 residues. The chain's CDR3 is CASTEGPGPVGYTF. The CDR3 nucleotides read TGTGCCAGCACCGAAGGCCCCGGACCGGTAGGCTACACCTTC.

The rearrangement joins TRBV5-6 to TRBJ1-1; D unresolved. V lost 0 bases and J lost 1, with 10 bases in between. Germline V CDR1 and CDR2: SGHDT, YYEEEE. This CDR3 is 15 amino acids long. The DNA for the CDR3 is TGTGCCAGCAGCTTGGTATGGGTTAAGAACACTGAAGCTTTCTTT. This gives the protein CASSLVWVKNTEAFF.

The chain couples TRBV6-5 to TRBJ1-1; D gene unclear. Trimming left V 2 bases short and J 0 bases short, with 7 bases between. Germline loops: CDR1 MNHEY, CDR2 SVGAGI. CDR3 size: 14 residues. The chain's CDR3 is CASSYGNVNTEAFF. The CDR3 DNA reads TGTGCCAGCAGTTACGGGAACGTGAACACTGAAGCTTTCTTT.

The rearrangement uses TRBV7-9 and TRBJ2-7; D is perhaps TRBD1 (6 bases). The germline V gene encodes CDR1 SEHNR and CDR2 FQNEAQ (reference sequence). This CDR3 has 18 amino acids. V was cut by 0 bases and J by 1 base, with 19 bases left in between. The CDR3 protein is CASSLAYLGQYISYEQYF. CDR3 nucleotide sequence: TGTGCCAGCAGCTTAGCGTATTTAGGACAGTACATATCCTACGAGCAGTACTTC. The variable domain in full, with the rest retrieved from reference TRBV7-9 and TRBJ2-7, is DTGVSQNPRHKITKRGQNVTFRCDPISEHNRLYWYRQTLGQGPEFLTYFQNEAQLEKSRLLSDRFSAERPKGSFSTLEIQRTEQGDSAMYLCASSLAYLGQYISYEQYFGPGTRLTVT.

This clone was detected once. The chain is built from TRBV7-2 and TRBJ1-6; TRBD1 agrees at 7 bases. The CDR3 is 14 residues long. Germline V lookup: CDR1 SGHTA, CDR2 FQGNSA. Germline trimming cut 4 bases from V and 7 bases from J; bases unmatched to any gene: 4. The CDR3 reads CASSSGQPNSPLHF. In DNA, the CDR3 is TGTGCCAGCAGCTCGGGACAGCCAAATTCACCCCTCCACTTT.

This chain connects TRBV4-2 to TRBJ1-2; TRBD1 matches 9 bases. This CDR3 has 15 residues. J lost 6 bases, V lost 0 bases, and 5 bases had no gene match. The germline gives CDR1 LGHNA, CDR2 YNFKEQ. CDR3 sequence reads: CASSQEGTGRNGYTF. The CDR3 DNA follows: TGTGCCAGCAGCCAAGAAGGGACAGGGAGGAATGGCTACACCTTC.

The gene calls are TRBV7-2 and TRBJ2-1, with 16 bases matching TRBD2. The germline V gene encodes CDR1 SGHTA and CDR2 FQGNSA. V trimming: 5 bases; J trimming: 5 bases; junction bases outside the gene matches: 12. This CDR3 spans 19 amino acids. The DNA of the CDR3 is TGTGCCAGCAGCAAAGACCTTGGGACTAGCGGGAGGGCCCACAATGAGCAGTTCTTC. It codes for CASSKDLGTSGRAHNEQFF.

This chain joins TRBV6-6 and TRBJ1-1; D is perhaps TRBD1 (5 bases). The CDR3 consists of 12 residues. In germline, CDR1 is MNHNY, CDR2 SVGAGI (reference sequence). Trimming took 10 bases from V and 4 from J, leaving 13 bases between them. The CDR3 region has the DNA TGTGCCATCTCGGCAGGGATCACTGAAGCTTTCTTT. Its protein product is CAISAGITEAFF.

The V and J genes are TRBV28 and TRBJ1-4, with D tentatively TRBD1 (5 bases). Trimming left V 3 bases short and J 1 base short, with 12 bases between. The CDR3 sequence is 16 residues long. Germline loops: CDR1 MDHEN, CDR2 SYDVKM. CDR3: CASSFAEGKTNEKLFF. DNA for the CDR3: TGTGCCAGCAGTTTCGCGGAGGGGAAAACTAATGAAAAACTGTTTTTT.

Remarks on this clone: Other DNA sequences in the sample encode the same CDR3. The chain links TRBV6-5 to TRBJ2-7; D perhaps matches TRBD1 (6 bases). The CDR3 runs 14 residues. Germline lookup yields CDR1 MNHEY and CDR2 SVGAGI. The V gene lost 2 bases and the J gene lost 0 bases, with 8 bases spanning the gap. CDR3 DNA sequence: TGTGCCAGCAGTTACGGCAGGGGCTCCTACGAGCAGTACTTC. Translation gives CASSYGRGSYEQYF.

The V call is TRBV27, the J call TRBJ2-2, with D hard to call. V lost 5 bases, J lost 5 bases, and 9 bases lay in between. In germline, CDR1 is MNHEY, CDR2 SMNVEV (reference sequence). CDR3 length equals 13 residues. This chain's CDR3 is CASSPPWTGELFF. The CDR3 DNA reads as TGTGCCAGCAGTCCTCCCTGGACCGGGGAGCTGTTTTTT.

The CDR3 nucleotides read TGTGCCAGCAGCCCCGAGCAGGGGGGATATGGCTACACCTTC. Amino acids: CASSPEQGGYGYTF. The chain carries TRBV9 and TRBJ1-2; 7 nucleotides agree with TRBD1. V was clipped by 4 bases and J by 5 bases; unmatched bases: 8. The CDR3 consists of 14 residues. CDR1 is SGDLS, CDR2 YYNGEE, per germline.

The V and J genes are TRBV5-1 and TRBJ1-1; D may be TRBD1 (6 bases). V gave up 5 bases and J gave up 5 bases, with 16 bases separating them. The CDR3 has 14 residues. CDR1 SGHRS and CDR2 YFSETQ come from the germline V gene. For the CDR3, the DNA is TGCGCCAGCAGAGTGCAGGGGCCGGGAACTGAAGCTTTCTTT. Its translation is CASRVQGPGTEAFF.

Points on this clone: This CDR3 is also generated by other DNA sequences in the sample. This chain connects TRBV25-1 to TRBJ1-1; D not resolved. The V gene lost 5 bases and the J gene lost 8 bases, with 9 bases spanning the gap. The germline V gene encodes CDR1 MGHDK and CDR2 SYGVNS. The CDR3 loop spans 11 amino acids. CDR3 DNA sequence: TGTGCCAGCAGTCCTGGACGGGAAGCTTTCTTT. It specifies CASSPGREAFF. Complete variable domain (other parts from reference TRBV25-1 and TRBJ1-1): EADIYQTPRYLVIGTGKKITLECSQTMGHDKMYWYQQDPGMELHLIHYSYGVNSTEKGDLSSESTVSRIRTEHFPLTLESARPSHTSQYLCASSPGREAFFGQGTRLTVV.

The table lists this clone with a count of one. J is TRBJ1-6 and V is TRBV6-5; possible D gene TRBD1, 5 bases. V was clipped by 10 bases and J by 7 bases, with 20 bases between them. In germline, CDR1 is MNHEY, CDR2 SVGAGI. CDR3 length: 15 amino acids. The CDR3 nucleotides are TGTGCCACCATTAAAACGGGGCACCTAAATTCACCCCTCCACTTT. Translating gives CATIKTGHLNSPLHF.

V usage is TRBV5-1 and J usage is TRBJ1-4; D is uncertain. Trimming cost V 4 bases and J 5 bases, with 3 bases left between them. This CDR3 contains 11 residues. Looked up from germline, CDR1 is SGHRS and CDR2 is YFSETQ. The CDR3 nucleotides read TGCGCCAGCAGCCAGAATGAAAAACTGTTTTTT. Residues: CASSQNEKLFF. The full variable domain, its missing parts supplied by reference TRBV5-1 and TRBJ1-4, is KAGVTQTPRYLIKTRGQQVTLSCSPISGHRSVSWYQQTPGQGLQFLFEYFSETQRNKGNFPGRFSGRQFSNSRSEMNVSTLELGDSALYLCASSQNEKLFFGSGTQLSVL.

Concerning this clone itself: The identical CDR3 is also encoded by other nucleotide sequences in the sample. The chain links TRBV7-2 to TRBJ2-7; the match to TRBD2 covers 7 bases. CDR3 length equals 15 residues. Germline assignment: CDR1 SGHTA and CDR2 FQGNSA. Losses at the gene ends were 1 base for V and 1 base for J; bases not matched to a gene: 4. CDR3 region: CASSLVPSGSYEQYF. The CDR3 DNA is TGTGCCAGCAGCTTAGTCCCTAGCGGTTCCTACGAGCAGTACTTC. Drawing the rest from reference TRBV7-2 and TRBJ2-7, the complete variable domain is GAGVSQSPSNKVTEKGKDVELRCDPISGHTALYWYRQSLGQGLEFLIYFQGNSAPDKSGLPSDRFSAERTGGSVSTLTIQRTQQEDSAVYLCASSLVPSGSYEQYFGPGTRLTVT.

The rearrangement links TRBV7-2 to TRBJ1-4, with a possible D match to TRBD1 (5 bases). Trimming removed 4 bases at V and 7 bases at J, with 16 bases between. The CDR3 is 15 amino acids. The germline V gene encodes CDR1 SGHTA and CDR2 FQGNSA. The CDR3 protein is CASSSQAGRSEKLFF. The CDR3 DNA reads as TGTGCCAGCAGCTCCCAAGCAGGGAGGAGTGAAAAACTGTTTTTT. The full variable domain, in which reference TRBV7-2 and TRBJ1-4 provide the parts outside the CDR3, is GAGVSQSPSNKVTEKGKDVELRCDPISGHTALYWYRQSLGQGLEFLIYFQGNSAPDKSGLPSDRFSAERTGGSVSTLTIQRTQQEDSAVYLCASSSQAGRSEKLFFGSGTQLSVL.